The rows below give T cell receptor beta chains drawn from one sample of a study of OX40 agonist ivuxolimab in advanced cancers. The assay was immunoSEQ multiplex PCR, and TCRdb's table has in-frame clones only and misses some. Here the sample spans 95,000 or so clones, 92% being singletons. Specimen: CD4+ or CD8+ T cells sorted from blood, collected in a trial of the OX40 agonist ivuxolimab. The receptor set was obtained from an adult with an advanced solid tumor such as melanoma, head and neck, liver or kidney cancer. The CDR3 runs from the conserved cysteine through the conserved F or W. Each record gives: V gene, J gene, D gene, clone size, CDR3 protein, CDR3 DNA. A D gene is named only where the DNA matches it firmly. Some rows have no size entry. The others give once, few or many, or a class for an expanded clone.

>TRBV4-2|TRBJ1-3|.|.
CASSQGRGSGNTIYF
TGTGCCAGCAGCCAAGGCAGGGGCTCTGGAAACACCATATATTTT
>TRBV6-1|TRBJ1-4|.|.
CASTFATNEKLFF
TGTGCCAGCACCTTTGCAACTAATGAAAAACTGTTTTTT
>TRBV21-1|TRBJ2-1|.|.
CASSKGAGIMYNEQFF
TGTGCCAGCAGCAAAGGCGCGGGCATAATGTACAATGAGCAGTTCTTC
>TRBV6-5|TRBJ1-3|.|.
CASIGSSGNTIYF
TGTGCCAGCATCGGCAGCTCTGGAAACACCATATATTTT
>TRBV18|TRBJ1-6|.|few
CASSVHPGSNNSPLHF
TGTGCCAGCTCAGTGCATCCAGGGTCTAATAATTCACCCCTCCACTTT
>TRBV6-1|TRBJ1-2|TRBD1|.
CASSDRGRGYTF
TGCGCCAGCAGTGACAGGGGGAGAGGCTACACCTTC
>TRBV15|TRBJ2-3|.|.
CATSRDISTDTQYF
TGTGCCACCAGCCGGGACATCTCCACAGATACGCAGTATTTT
>TRBV6-5|TRBJ2-3|.|.
CASSYSIDPRVNTQYF
TGTGCCAGCAGTTACTCGATAGACCCTCGAGTGAATACGCAGTATTTT
>TRBV19|TRBJ2-5|.|.
CASSINAGLQETQYF
TGTGCCAGTAGTATTAATGCGGGGCTACAAGAGACCCAGTACTTC
>TRBV29-1|TRBJ1-4|.|.
CSVLAGASEKLFF
TGCAGCGTCCTCGCAGGGGCAAGTGAAAAACTGTTTTTT
>TRBV7-8|TRBJ2-1|TRBD2|.
CASSLSGTSASEQFF
TGTGCCAGCAGCTTAAGCGGGACTAGCGCGAGTGAGCAGTTCTTC
>TRBV18|TRBJ2-2|.|.
CASSPKGTGELFF
TGTGCCAGCTCACCAAAGGGCACCGGGGAGCTGTTTTTT
>TRBV19|TRBJ2-5|.|.
CASGRETQYF
TGTGCCAGTGGAAGGGAGACCCAGTACTTC
>TRBV18|TRBJ2-7|TRBD1|once
CASSPDRNSYEQYF
TGTGCCAGCTCACCGGACAGGAACTCCTACGAGCAGTACTTC
>TRBV30|TRBJ2-7|.|.
CAWSGGKGFWAYEQYF
TGTGCCTGGAGTGGGGGGAAGGGGTTTTGGGCCTACGAGCAGTACTTC
>TRBV7-9|TRBJ2-2|.|.
CASSLPNTGELFF
TGTGCCAGCAGCTTACCGAACACCGGGGAGCTGTTTTTT
>TRBV11-2|TRBJ1-1|.|once
CASSIGRLLGAFF
TGTGCCAGCAGCATAGGACGACTCTTAGGAGCTTTCTTT
>TRBV19|TRBJ2-3|.|.
CASTSGFYTQYF
TGTGCCAGTACGTCAGGGTTCTATACGCAGTATTTT
>TRBV7-8|TRBJ2-7|TRBD1|once
CASSFGTASYEQYF
TGTGCCAGCAGCTTCGGGACAGCGAGCTACGAGCAGTACTTC